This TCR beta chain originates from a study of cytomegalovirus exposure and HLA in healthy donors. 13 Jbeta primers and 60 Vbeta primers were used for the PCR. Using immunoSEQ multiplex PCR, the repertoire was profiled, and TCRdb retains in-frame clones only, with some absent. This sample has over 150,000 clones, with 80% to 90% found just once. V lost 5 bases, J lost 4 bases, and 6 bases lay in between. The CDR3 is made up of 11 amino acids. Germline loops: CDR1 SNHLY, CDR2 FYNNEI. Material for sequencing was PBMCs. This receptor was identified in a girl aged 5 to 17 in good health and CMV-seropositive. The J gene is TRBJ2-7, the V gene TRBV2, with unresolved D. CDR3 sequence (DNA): TGTGCCAGCAGTACTAATTACGAGCAGTACTTC. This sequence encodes CASSTNYEQYF.